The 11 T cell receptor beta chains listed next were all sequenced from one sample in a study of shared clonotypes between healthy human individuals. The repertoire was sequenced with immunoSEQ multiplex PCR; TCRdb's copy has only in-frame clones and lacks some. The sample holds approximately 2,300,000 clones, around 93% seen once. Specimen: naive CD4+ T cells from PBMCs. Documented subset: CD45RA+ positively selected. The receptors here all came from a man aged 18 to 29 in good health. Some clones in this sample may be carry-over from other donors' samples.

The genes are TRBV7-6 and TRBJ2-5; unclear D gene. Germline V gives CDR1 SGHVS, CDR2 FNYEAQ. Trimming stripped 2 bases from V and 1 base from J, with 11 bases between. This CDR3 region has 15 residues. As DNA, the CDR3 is TGTGCCAGCAGCTTACTTACGCCCCCCCAAGAGACCCAGTACTTC. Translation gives CASSLLTPPQETQYF.

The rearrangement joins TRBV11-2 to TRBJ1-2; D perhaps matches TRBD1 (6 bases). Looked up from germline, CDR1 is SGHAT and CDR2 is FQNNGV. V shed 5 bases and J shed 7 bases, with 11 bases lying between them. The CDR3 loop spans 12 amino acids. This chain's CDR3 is CASSGGGGGYTF. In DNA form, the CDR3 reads TGTGCCAGCAGCGGAGGGGGTGGTGGCTACACCTTC.

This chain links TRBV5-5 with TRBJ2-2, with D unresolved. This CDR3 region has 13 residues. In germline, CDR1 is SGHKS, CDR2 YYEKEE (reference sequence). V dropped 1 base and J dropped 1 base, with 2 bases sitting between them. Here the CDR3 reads CASSLMNTGELFF. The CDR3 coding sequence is TGTGCCAGCAGCTTGATGAACACCGGGGAGCTGTTTTTT.

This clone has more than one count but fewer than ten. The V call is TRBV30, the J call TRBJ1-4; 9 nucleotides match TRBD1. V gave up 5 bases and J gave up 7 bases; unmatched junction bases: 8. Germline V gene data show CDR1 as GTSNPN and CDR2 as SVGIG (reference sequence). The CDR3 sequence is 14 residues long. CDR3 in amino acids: CAWAQGAGGEKLFF. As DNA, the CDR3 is TGTGCCTGGGCACAGGGGGCCGGGGGTGAAAAACTGTTTTTT.

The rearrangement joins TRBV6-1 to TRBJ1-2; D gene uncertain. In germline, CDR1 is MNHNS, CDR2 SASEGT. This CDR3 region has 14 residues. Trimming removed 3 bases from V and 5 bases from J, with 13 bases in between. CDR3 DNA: TGTGCCAGCAGTGACCGAACGTCCACTTATGGCTACACCTTC. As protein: CASSDRTSTYGYTF.

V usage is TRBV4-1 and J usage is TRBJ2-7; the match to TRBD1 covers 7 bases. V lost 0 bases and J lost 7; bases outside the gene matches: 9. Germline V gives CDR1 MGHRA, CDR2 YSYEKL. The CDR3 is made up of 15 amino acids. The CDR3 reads CASSQDQGQFREQYF. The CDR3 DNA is TGCGCCAGCAGCCAAGATCAGGGACAGTTTAGGGAGCAGTACTTC.

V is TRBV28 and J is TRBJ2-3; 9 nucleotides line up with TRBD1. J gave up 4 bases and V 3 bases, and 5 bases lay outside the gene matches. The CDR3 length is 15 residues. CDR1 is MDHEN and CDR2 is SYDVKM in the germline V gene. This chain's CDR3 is CASSLDRGEADTQYF. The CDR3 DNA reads TGTGCCAGCAGTTTGGACAGGGGAGAAGCAGATACGCAGTATTTT.

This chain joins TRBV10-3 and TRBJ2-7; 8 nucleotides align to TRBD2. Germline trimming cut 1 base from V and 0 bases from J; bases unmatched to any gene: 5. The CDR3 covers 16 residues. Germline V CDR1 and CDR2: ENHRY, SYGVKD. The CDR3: CAISELRGGISYEQYF. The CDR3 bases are TGTGCCATCAGTGAGTTACGCGGGGGGATCTCCTACGAGCAGTACTTC.

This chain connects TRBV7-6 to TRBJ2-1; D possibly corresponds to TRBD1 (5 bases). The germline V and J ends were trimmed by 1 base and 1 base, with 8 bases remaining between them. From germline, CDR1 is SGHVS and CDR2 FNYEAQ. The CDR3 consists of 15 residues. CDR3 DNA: TGTGCCAGCAGCTTAGTCCAGGGATCCTACAATGAGCAGTTCTTC. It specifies CASSLVQGSYNEQFF.

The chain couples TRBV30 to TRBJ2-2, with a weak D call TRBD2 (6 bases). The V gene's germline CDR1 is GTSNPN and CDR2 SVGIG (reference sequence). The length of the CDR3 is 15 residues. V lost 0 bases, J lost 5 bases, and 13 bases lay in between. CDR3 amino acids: CAWSVKGGRTGELFF. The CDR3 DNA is TGTGCCTGGAGTGTAAAGGGAGGAAGAACCGGGGAGCTGTTTTTT.

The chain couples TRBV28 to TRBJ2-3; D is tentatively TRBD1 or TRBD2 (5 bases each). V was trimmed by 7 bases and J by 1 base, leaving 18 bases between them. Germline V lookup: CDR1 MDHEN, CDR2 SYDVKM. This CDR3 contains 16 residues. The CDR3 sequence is CASILGRNLGTDTQYF. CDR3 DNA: TGTGCCAGCATCTTGGGACGGAACCTAGGCACAGATACGCAGTATTTT.